The clone carrying this T cell receptor beta chain turned up a few times. Trimming removed 6 bases from V and 4 bases from J; junction bases left unmatched: 6. CDR1 and CDR2 (germline): SGHVS, FNYEAQ. The length of the CDR3 is 15 residues. This record comes from a study of blood T cell repertoires in COVID-19. The wider study: T cells, B-cell-depleted T cells, or PBMCs supplied cDNA or gDNA.

Only in-frame clones appear in the TCRdb table, and some are missing; sequencing was by immunoSEQ multiplex PCR. The sample lists roughly 160,000 clones; roughly 83% were seen once. This chain joins TRBV7-6 and TRBJ2-1; 10 nucleotides align to TRBD2. The sample taken for sequencing was PBMCs or T cells enriched from blood (not recorded which). The source is a woman aged 55-70 years who had recovered from COVID-19. In DNA form, the CDR3 reads TGTGCCAGCAGTCGTAGCGGGGGGAGATACAATGAGCAGTTCTTC. This codes for CASSRSGGRYNEQFF.